The 5 T cell receptor beta chains presented below share a single source sample, sequenced in a study of CD8 T cells in Susac syndrome (dated by TCRdb to about 2019). Libraries were prepared through the immunoSEQ multiplex PCR assay. RNA was extracted with the RNeasy kit and about 0.45 to 1 ug was reverse transcribed using random hexamers. In TCRdb, the public reads were trimmed at Q25 with fastp and aligned with MiXCR, with productive beta chains retained. Every distinct CDR3 protein forms one entry, paired with its most common genes and DNA. This sample is represented by tens of thousands of distinct CDR3 sequences; roughly 90% of them were singletons. 0.5% of the sample is taken by the ten largest. The material sequenced was CD8+ T cells from PBMCs. The receptors shown here come from a human donor with multiple sclerosis.

The V and J genes are TRBV4-3 and TRBJ1-2; no reliable D call. CDR3 size: 15 residues. V lost 2 bases and J lost 3, with 13 bases in between. Germline values: CDR1 LGHNA, CDR2 YSLEER. The CDR3 coding sequence is TGCGCCAGCAGCCAAAGCACGAGGAGGGACTATGGCTACACCTTC. Protein: CASSQSTRRDYGYTF.

The chain employs TRBV9 and TRBJ2-5; TRBD2 matches at 12 bases. After removal of 7 bases from V and 0 bases from J, the junction contained 4 bases not matched to a gene. CDR3 length: 15 residues. The V gene's germline CDR1 is SGDLS and CDR2 YYNGEE. The CDR3: CASGTSGSYQETQYF. The DNA for the CDR3 is TGTGCCAGCGGGACTAGCGGGTCGTACCAAGAGACCCAGTACTTC. The full variable domain, in which reference TRBV9 and TRBJ2-5 provide the parts outside the CDR3, is DSGVTQTPKHLITATGQRVTLRCSPRSGDLSVYWYQQSLDQGLQFLIQYYNGEERAKGNILERFSAQQFPDLHSELNLSSLELGDSALYFCASGTSGSYQETQYFGPGTRLLVL.

The V call is TRBV11-2, the J call TRBJ2-5; 11 nucleotides line up with TRBD2. The junction had 5 bases not matched to a gene; V was cut back by 1 base and J by 1 base. This CDR3 contains 17 residues. CDR1 SGHAT and CDR2 FQNNGV come from the germline V gene. The CDR3 sequence: CASSLGLAGGIQETQYF. The CDR3 nucleotides read TGTGCCAGCAGCTTAGGTCTAGCGGGAGGAATCCAAGAGACCCAGTACTTC.

The chain recombines TRBV15 with TRBJ1-5; TRBD1 matches at 11 bases. The trim removed 5 bases at V and 3 bases at J, leaving 6 bases unmatched. CDR3 length: 16 residues. The germline gives CDR1 LNHNV, CDR2 YYDKDF (reference sequence). As DNA, the CDR3 is TGTGCCACCAGCCTAAGGACAGGGGGCTACAATCAGCCCCAGCATTTT. Encoded protein: CATSLRTGGYNQPQHF.

The table lists this clonotype with a count of one. The chain combines TRBV7-2 with TRBJ1-4; 10 nucleotides match TRBD1. Germline lookup yields CDR1 SGHTA and CDR2 FQGNSA. V shed 0 bases and J 6 bases; nucleotides not matched to a gene: 4. The length of the CDR3 is 16 residues. This CDR3 reads CASSLATGGMDEKLFF. CDR3 coding DNA: TGTGCCAGCAGCTTAGCGACAGGGGGCATGGATGAAAAACTGTTTTTT.